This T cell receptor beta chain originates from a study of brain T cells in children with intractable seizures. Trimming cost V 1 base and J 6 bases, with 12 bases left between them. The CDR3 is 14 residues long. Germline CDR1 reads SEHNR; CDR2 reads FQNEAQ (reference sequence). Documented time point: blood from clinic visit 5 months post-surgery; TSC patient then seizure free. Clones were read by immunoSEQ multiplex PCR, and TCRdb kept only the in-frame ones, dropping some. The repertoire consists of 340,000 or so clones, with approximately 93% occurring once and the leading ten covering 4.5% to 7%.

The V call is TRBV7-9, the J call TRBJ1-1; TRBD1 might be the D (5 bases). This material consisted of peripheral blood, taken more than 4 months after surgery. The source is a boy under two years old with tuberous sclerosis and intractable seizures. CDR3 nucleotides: TGTGCCAGCAGCTTAGGGCAGGGATCGGCTGAAGCTTTCTTT. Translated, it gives CASSLGQGSAEAFF.